This TCR beta chain was sequenced for a study of blood T cell repertoires in COVID-19. Study background: Acute and convalescent COVID-19 specimens originated in the United States, Italy and Spain. Sources were T cells, B-cell-depleted T cells, or PBMCs; the material itself was cDNA or gDNA.

In the original workflow: Reference gene primer amplification gave nucleated cell count estimates. Produced via immunoSEQ multiplex PCR; TCRdb's table is partial and in-frame only. That table furnishes V, J and clone size, whereas the DNA furnished D and trimming. Counted here are 190,000 or so clones, 86% occurring once; the ten biggest clones make up under 3.5%. This CDR3 contains 14 residues. The germline gives CDR1 MGHRA, CDR2 YSYEKL. With V trimmed by 0 bases and J by 8 bases, 4 bases remained unmatched. The V call is TRBV4-1, the J call TRBJ1-1, with 9 bases identical to TRBD1. Sequences were obtained from peripheral blood. This sequence originates from a woman younger than 45 with active or convalescent COVID-19. The CDR3 DNA follows: TGCGCCAGCAGCCAAGAGGACAGGGGAACCGAAGCTTTCTTT. It translates to CASSQEDRGTEAFF.